These 32 T cell receptor beta chains came from one sample sequenced in a study of blood T cell repertoires in COVID-19. Generated by immunoSEQ multiplex PCR, the TCRdb table keeps only in-frame clones and is missing some. Of more than 300,000 clones in the sample, 88% were seen once. Input material: PBMCs or T cells enriched from blood (not recorded which). The receptors were gathered from a woman younger than 30 who had recovered from COVID-19.

The chain is built from TRBV6-5 and TRBJ2-2, with 11 positions matching TRBD1. This CDR3 has 15 amino acids. Trimming took 2 bases from V and 6 from J; bases not matched to a gene: 2. Per the germline V gene, CDR1 is MNHEY and CDR2 is SVGAGI. CDR3 sequence reads: CASSYPGQGAGELFF. In DNA form, the CDR3 reads TGTGCCAGCAGTTACCCGGGACAGGGGGCCGGGGAGCTGTTTTTT.

The chain carries TRBV7-8 and TRBJ2-3; 13 bases map to TRBD2. The ends lost 4 bases at V and 6 bases at J; junction bases unmatched: 10. CDR1 and CDR2 from the germline V gene are SGHVS and FQNEAQ. This CDR3 region has 17 residues. CDR3 protein: CASSSGLAGPLSDTQYF. The CDR3 region has the DNA TGTGCCAGCAGCTCGGGACTAGCGGGACCCCTGTCGGATACGCAGTATTTT. The full variable domain, in which reference TRBV7-8 and TRBJ2-3 provide the parts outside the CDR3, is GAGVSQSPRYKVAKRGQDVALRCDPISGHVSLFWYQQALGQGPEFLTYFQNEAQLDKSGLPSDRFFAERPEGSVSTLKIQRTQQEDSAVYLCASSSGLAGPLSDTQYFGPGTRLTVL.

The chain carries TRBV24-1 and TRBJ2-1, with a weak D call TRBD1 (6 bases). The CDR3 has 16 amino acids. V lost 0 bases, J lost 5 bases, and 13 bases lay in between. Germline values: CDR1 KGHDR, CDR2 SFDVKD. The CDR3: CATSDLEQGRDNEQFF. For the CDR3, the DNA is TGTGCCACCAGTGATTTGGAACAGGGTCGGGACAATGAGCAGTTCTTC.

This sequence joins TRBV30 and TRBJ2-5; 9 nucleotides agree with TRBD1. V lost 5 bases to trimming and J lost 5 bases; unmatched junction nucleotides: 12. CDR3 length: 15 residues. Germline V gene lookup returns CDR1 GTSNPN and CDR2 SVGIG (reference sequence). CDR3 protein: CAWGGTGRFGETQYF. CDR3 DNA sequence: TGTGCCTGGGGAGGGACAGGGAGGTTCGGGGAGACCCAGTACTTC.

This clone has ten or more counts. V and J are TRBV2 and TRBJ2-2, with D perhaps TRBD1 (6 bases). Germline values: CDR1 SNHLY, CDR2 FYNNEI. This CDR3 comprises 14 residues. V lost 4 bases to trimming and J lost 1 base, with 7 bases between them. DNA of the CDR3: TGTGCCAGCAGTGCCAGGGGGAACACCGGGGAGCTGTTTTTT. Translating it yields CASSARGNTGELFF.

V is TRBV11-2 and J is TRBJ2-1; 10 positions agree with TRBD2. The CDR3 extends over 15 amino acids. Germline V gene data show CDR1 as SGHAT and CDR2 as FQNNGV. V dropped 4 bases and J dropped 3; count of bases not matched to a gene: 3. The CDR3 spells CASSSLAGDYNEQFF. CDR3 coding DNA: TGTGCCAGCAGCTCTCTAGCGGGGGACTACAATGAGCAGTTCTTC. Drawing the rest from reference TRBV11-2 and TRBJ2-1, the complete variable domain is EAGVAQSPRYKIIEKRQSVAFWCNPISGHATLYWYQQILGQGPKLLIQFQNNGVVDDSQLPKDRFSAERLKGVDSTLKIQPAKLEDSAVYLCASSSLAGDYNEQFFGPGTRLTVL.

The chain combines TRBV27 with TRBJ1-6; 11 bases agree with TRBD1. The CDR3 length is 17 residues. Germline V lookup: CDR1 MNHEY, CDR2 SMNVEV (reference sequence). Trimming took 6 bases from V and 3 from J; bases not matched to a gene: 7. The CDR3 region is CASSSDRGLYYNSPLHF. CDR3 sequence (DNA): TGTGCCAGCAGCTCGGACAGGGGGCTATACTATAATTCACCCCTCCACTTT.

The J gene is TRBJ1-2, the V gene TRBV27; 10 bases agree with TRBD1. CDR3 length equals 13 residues. Germline V lookup: CDR1 MNHEY, CDR2 SMNVEV (reference sequence). Trimming removed 10 bases from V and 5 bases from J; junction bases left unmatched: 7. CDR3 DNA: TGTGCCACCCGGACAGGGGGGGGGTATGGCTACACCTTC. Translated, it gives CATRTGGGYGYTF.

The rearrangement joins TRBV29-1 to TRBJ1-2; 7 bases agree with TRBD1. J gave up 6 bases and V 4 bases, and 14 bases lay outside the gene matches. This CDR3 has 15 residues. CDR1 and CDR2 (germline): SQVTM, ANQGSEA. DNA for the CDR3: TGCAGCGTTGGAGGCAGGGGGTTTGGAAGGAATGGCTACACCTTC. This sequence encodes CSVGGRGFGRNGYTF.

This chain joins TRBV5-1 and TRBJ2-3, with 11 bases fitting TRBD1. CDR1 is SGHRS and CDR2 is YFSETQ in the germline V gene. V trimming: 2 bases; J trimming: 3 bases; junction bases outside the gene matches: 2. CDR3 length equals 15 residues. The CDR3 region is CASSFWDRGTDTQYF. The CDR3 DNA sequence: TGCGCCAGCAGCTTTTGGGACAGGGGGACAGATACGCAGTATTTT.

CDR3 sequence reads: CASSPRQGGGYTF. CDR3 sequence (DNA): TGTGCCAGCTCACCACGGCAGGGTGGTGGCTACACCTTC. The V gene is TRBV18, the J gene TRBJ1-2; TRBD1 might be the D (5 bases). Trimming stripped 1 base from V and 7 bases from J, with 10 bases between. The CDR3 spans 13 residues. In germline, CDR1 is KGHSH, CDR2 LQKENI.

The chain uses TRBV4-3 and TRBJ1-1, with D possibly TRBD1 on 5 matching bases. Trimming shortened V by 4 bases and J by 1 base, and 13 bases separated the two germline ends. Germline CDR1 and CDR2: LGHNA and YSLEER. This CDR3 is built from 15 residues. CDR3 in DNA: TGCGCCAGCAGCCCGTCCGGCGGGGCGAACACTGAAGCTTTCTTT. It translates to CASSPSGGANTEAFF.

This chain connects TRBV19 to TRBJ1-1, with a weak D call TRBD1 (6 bases). Per germline, CDR1 LNHDA and CDR2 SQIVND (reference sequence). The CDR3 spans 15 residues. V lost 3 bases and J 1 base, leaving 12 bases between the germline ends. For the CDR3, the DNA is TGTGCCAGTAGTATGGGGGGGCTAGGGAACACTGAAGCTTTCTTT. Translated, it gives CASSMGGLGNTEAFF.

This clone was seen a single time. The chain is built from TRBV4-1 and TRBJ2-1; D ambiguous. The germline CDR1 and CDR2 sequences are MGHRA and YSYEKL. This CDR3 comprises 13 residues. The germline V and J ends were trimmed by 4 bases and 0 bases, with 4 bases remaining between them. The CDR3 protein is CASSPFSYNEQFF. The CDR3 nucleotides are TGCGCCAGCAGCCCTTTCTCCTACAATGAGCAGTTCTTC.

The chain uses TRBV4-3 and TRBJ1-1; 10 nucleotides match TRBD1. Trimming cost V 2 bases and J 8 bases; bases outside gene matches: 8. Per the germline V gene, CDR1 is LGHNA and CDR2 is YSLEER. The CDR3 has 15 amino acids. The CDR3 loop reads CASSQNPGTGEEAFF. CDR3 nucleotides: TGCGCCAGCAGCCAAAATCCCGGGACAGGGGAAGAAGCTTTCTTT.

Concerning this clone: The sample carries other DNA sequences with the same CDR3. The genes are TRBV4-1 and TRBJ1-4, with D perhaps TRBD1 (5 bases). Germline CDR1 reads MGHRA; CDR2 reads YSYEKL. This CDR3 contains 14 residues. The V gene lost 0 bases and the J gene lost 7 bases, with 9 bases spanning the gap. The CDR3 nucleotides read TGCGCCAGCAGCCAAGAGCAGGGTGGTGAAAAACTGTTTTTT. Translated, it gives CASSQEQGGEKLFF.

The CDR3 sequence is CASSPRGGLNEQYF. CDR3 nucleotide sequence: TGTGCCAGTAGTCCGCGCGGGGGGCTGAACGAGCAGTACTTC. The chain employs TRBV19 and TRBJ2-7; 8 nucleotides agree with TRBD2. This CDR3 spans 14 amino acids. Germline V gene sequence: CDR1 LNHDA, CDR2 SQIVND (reference sequence). The J segment lost 5 bases and the V segment lost 5 bases, leaving 8 bases of the junction unmatched.

The chain carries TRBV5-1 and TRBJ1-1, with 7 bases that match TRBD1. Germline trimming cut 6 bases from V and 4 bases from J; bases unmatched to any gene: 18. The CDR3 consists of 17 residues. Germline CDR1 SGHRS, CDR2 YFSETQ. The DNA of the CDR3 is TGCGCCAGCACCATGGGGCCAGGGGGAGGAAGGTCCACTGAAGCTTTCTTT. Its protein product is CASTMGPGGGRSTEAFF.

The DNA of the CDR3 is TGTGCCAGCAGTTTGGAGCAGGGTTATGGCTACACCTTC. Protein sequence: CASSLEQGYGYTF. The rearrangement links TRBV6-5 to TRBJ1-2; TRBD1 might be the D (5 bases). Deletions cut 4 bases from V and 5 bases from J, with 11 bases between. This CDR3 has 13 amino acids. CDR1 MNHEY and CDR2 SVGAGI come from the germline V gene.

CDR3 region: CASSLGEANYGYTF. The CDR3 nucleotides are TGTGCCAGCAGCTTAGGGGAGGCAAACTATGGCTACACCTTC. The V gene is TRBV7-9, the J gene TRBJ1-2; D gene unclear. The germline V gene encodes CDR1 SEHNR and CDR2 FQNEAQ (reference sequence). The length of the CDR3 is 14 residues. V lost 1 base and J lost 2, with 8 bases in between.

This sequence joins TRBV7-3 and TRBJ2-1, with 11 bases aligning to TRBD1. Per the germline V gene, CDR1 is SGHTA and CDR2 is FQGTGA. V was pared by 5 bases and J by 8 bases, with 5 bases of the junction left unmatched. This CDR3 comprises 14 residues. CDR3 DNA: TGTGCCAGCAGCACGGGACAGGGGGTGGATGAGCAGTTCTTC. Its translation is CASSTGQGVDEQFF.

The V and J genes are TRBV29-1 and TRBJ2-4; 11 nucleotides align to TRBD1. V shed 7 bases and J 0 bases; nucleotides not matched to a gene: 14. Looked up from germline, CDR1 is SQVTM and CDR2 is ANQGSEA. The CDR3 covers 18 residues. The CDR3 here is CSAAGAGTGGLAKNIQYF. CDR3 nucleotides: TGCAGCGCCGCTGGGGCAGGGACAGGGGGTTTAGCCAAAAACATTCAGTACTTC.

The V gene is TRBV14, the J gene TRBJ2-7; 13 bases map to TRBD2. The CDR3 has 17 residues. The germline CDR1 and CDR2 sequences are SGHDN and FVKESK. Trimming at V came to 4 bases and at J to 2 bases, leaving 8 bases not matched to a gene. In DNA form, the CDR3 reads TGTGCCAGCAGCCTAACACCGGGACTAGCGGGGCCCTACGAGCAGTACTTC. Its translation: CASSLTPGLAGPYEQYF.

This clone was counted a single time. This sequence joins TRBV5-1 and TRBJ2-7; 7 nucleotides agree with TRBD1. The CDR3 consists of 13 residues. Germline V gives CDR1 SGHRS, CDR2 YFSETQ. The V and J ends lost 4 bases and 3 bases, in that order; junction bases with no gene match: 4. The CDR3 DNA reads as TGCGCCAGCAGCCCGGGACAGATCTACGAGCAGTACTTC. This codes for CASSPGQIYEQYF. The entire variable domain, with the rest obtained from reference TRBV5-1 and TRBJ2-7, is as follows: KAGVTQTPRYLIKTRGQQVTLSCSPISGHRSVSWYQQTPGQGLQFLFEYFSETQRNKGNFPGRFSGRQFSNSRSEMNVSTLELGDSALYLCASSPGQIYEQYFGPGTRLTVT.

The chain recombines TRBV27 with TRBJ2-7; TRBD2 matches 10 bases. Germline V CDR1 and CDR2: MNHEY, SMNVEV (reference sequence). The ends lost 0 bases at V and 2 bases at J; junction bases unmatched: 1. This CDR3 region has 15 residues. The CDR3 bases are TGTGCCAGCAGTTTATCAGCGGGGGGGCCCTACGAGCAGTACTTC. Translating gives CASSLSAGGPYEQYF.

J is TRBJ2-5 and V is TRBV7-9; tentatively, D is TRBD1 (6 bases). Between the trimmed V and J ends, which lost 1 base and 5 bases, there was a span of 14 bases. This CDR3 has 15 residues. Germline CDR1 and CDR2: SEHNR and FQNEAQ (reference sequence). The CDR3 coding sequence is TGTGCCAGCAGCTTAGGTTACAGGGATACGGAGACCCAGTACTTC. Residues: CASSLGYRDTETQYF.

The DNA for the CDR3 is TGTGCCAGCAGCGTCCGGGGGACCCAATATTCAGAGCAGTACTTC. Translation gives CASSVRGTQYSEQYF. The chain uses TRBV9 and TRBJ2-7; D possibly corresponds to TRBD2 (6 bases). The V end was cut by 2 bases, the J end by 7 bases, with 19 bases between. The CDR3 runs 15 residues. From germline, CDR1 is SGDLS and CDR2 YYNGEE. Based on the CDR3 plus reference TRBV9 and TRBJ2-7, the full variable domain is DSGVTQTPKHLITATGQRVTLRCSPRSGDLSVYWYQQSLDQGLQFLIQYYNGEERAKGNILERFSAQQFPDLHSELNLSSLELGDSALYFCASSVRGTQYSEQYFGPGTRLTVT.

This sequence joins TRBV5-1 and TRBJ1-2, with 9 bases identical to TRBD1. CDR1 SGHRS and CDR2 YFSETQ come from the germline V gene. Losses at the gene ends were 5 bases for V and 4 bases for J; bases not matched to a gene: 6. The CDR3 length is 14 residues. The CDR3 spells CASRTGQGIYGYTF. In DNA, the CDR3 is TGCGCCAGCAGGACGGGACAGGGTATCTATGGCTACACCTTC.

The rearrangement joins TRBV10-3 to TRBJ1-1; D remains ambiguous. The V end lost 6 bases, the J end lost 1 base, and 9 bases lay between the germline ends. In germline, CDR1 is ENHRY, CDR2 SYGVKD. The CDR3 spans 13 residues. CDR3 nucleotides: TGTGCCATCAGATTAGACACGAACACTGAAGCTTTCTTT. Protein sequence: CAIRLDTNTEAFF.

J is TRBJ2-7 and V is TRBV7-2, with D tentatively TRBD1 (6 bases). CDR1 is SGHTA and CDR2 is FQGNSA in the germline V gene. V was shortened by 1 base and J by 4 bases, with 8 bases between the two germline ends. CDR3 length: 13 amino acids. The DNA for the CDR3 is TGTGCCAGCAGCTTAGACGACAGGTACGAGCAGTACTTC. Protein sequence: CASSLDDRYEQYF.

This chain joins TRBV2 and TRBJ1-5, with D perhaps matching TRBD1 (6 bases). The V gene's germline CDR1 is SNHLY and CDR2 FYNNEI. V lost 6 bases, J lost 5 bases, and 14 bases lay in between. The CDR3 covers 14 residues. The chain's CDR3 is CASRAGTMDQPQHF. The CDR3, as DNA: TGTGCCAGCAGGGCCGGGACAATGGATCAGCCCCAGCATTTT.

The V call is TRBV6-5, the J call TRBJ1-6, with D tentatively TRBD1 (5 bases). Trimming shortened V by 2 bases and J by 9 bases, and 8 bases separated the two germline ends. In germline, CDR1 is MNHEY, CDR2 SVGAGI. This CDR3 spans 13 amino acids. The CDR3, as DNA: TGTGCCAGCAGTTACCGGGGGTCTTCACCCCTCCACTTT. Translating it yields CASSYRGSSPLHF.